This TCR beta chain stems from a study of T-cell memory formation after mild COVID-19. About the study: TCR clusters largely stayed donor specific. The study's findings and limits: Contracting CD8+ clones were enriched in EMRA, CD4+ mainly in CM and EM.

A word on this clonotype: What it recognizes is unknown.

5'RACE primed at constant segments yielded TCR alpha and TCR beta cDNA libraries bearing sample barcodes and UMIs. One entry per CDR3 protein results from TCRdb running MiXCR on the 5' RACE reads. The sample includes hundreds of thousands of distinct CDR3 sequences, 25% to 30% of them seen just once. Germline V lookup: CDR1 MRHNA, CDR2 SNTAGT. This CDR3 has 13 residues. V shed 6 bases, J shed 6 bases, and the junction held 5 bases outside the gene matches. The origin of this receptor is an adult woman who had mild COVID-19 (a few samples of this study predate the infection). Cell type and time point are not known. The chain has TRBV6-4 and TRBJ2-1, with 7 bases lining up with TRBD1. Sample: PBMCs or a T cell subset sorted from them (not recorded which). In DNA, the CDR3 is TGTGCCAGCAGCCCCGGGACAGTCAATGAGCAGTTCTTC. This translates into CASSPGTVNEQFF.